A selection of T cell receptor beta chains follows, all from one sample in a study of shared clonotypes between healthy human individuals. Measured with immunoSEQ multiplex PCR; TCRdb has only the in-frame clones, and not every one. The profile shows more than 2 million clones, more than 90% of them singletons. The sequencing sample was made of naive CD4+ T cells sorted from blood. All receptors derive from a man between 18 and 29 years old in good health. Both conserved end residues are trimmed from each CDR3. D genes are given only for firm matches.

CDR3aa: AWSPRAPEDEQY; v_gene: TRBV30; j_gene: TRBJ2-7; d_gene: -
CDR3aa: ASNTRPGHEQF; v_gene: TRBV10-1; j_gene: TRBJ2-1; d_gene: -
CDR3aa: ASSPDRDYGYT; v_gene: TRBV18; j_gene: TRBJ1-2; d_gene: TRBD1
CDR3aa: ASSSYRGRGEAF; v_gene: TRBV7-6; j_gene: TRBJ1-1; d_gene: TRBD1
CDR3aa: ASSYSDREANYGYT; v_gene: TRBV6-5; j_gene: TRBJ1-2; d_gene: TRBD1
CDR3aa: ASSVDGELF; v_gene: TRBV9; j_gene: TRBJ2-2; d_gene: -
CDR3aa: ASSEGGRDNYGYT; v_gene: TRBV25-1; j_gene: TRBJ1-2; d_gene: -
CDR3aa: ASSEPQGSYEQY; v_gene: TRBV6-5; j_gene: TRBJ2-7; d_gene: -
CDR3aa: ASTKGRDSGNTIY; v_gene: TRBV5-4; j_gene: TRBJ1-3; d_gene: -
CDR3aa: ASSLPGRSSYEQY; v_gene: TRBV28; j_gene: TRBJ2-7; d_gene: -
CDR3aa: ASSQGSSGGPYEQY; v_gene: TRBV4-1; j_gene: TRBJ2-7; d_gene: TRBD2
CDR3aa: ASTLGAGGSYEQY; v_gene: TRBV6-5; j_gene: TRBJ2-7; d_gene: TRBD1
CDR3aa: ASSPQGGEQY; v_gene: TRBV18; j_gene: TRBJ2-7; d_gene: -
CDR3aa: ATTQQGRGSGNTIY; v_gene: TRBV15; j_gene: TRBJ1-3; d_gene: -
CDR3aa: ASEYWPYEQY; v_gene: TRBV6-1; j_gene: TRBJ2-7; d_gene: -
CDR3aa: ASSSTHSNQPQH; v_gene: TRBV28; j_gene: TRBJ1-5; d_gene: -
CDR3aa: AWSMPGVSYEQY; v_gene: TRBV30; j_gene: TRBJ2-7; d_gene: -
CDR3aa: ASQGGLSMGEQF; v_gene: TRBV6-6; j_gene: TRBJ2-1; d_gene: -
CDR3aa: ASSQDRDHYEQY; v_gene: TRBV5-4; j_gene: TRBJ2-7; d_gene: TRBD1
CDR3aa: ASSRTGTGGFYEQY; v_gene: TRBV7-2; j_gene: TRBJ2-7; d_gene: TRBD1
CDR3aa: ASRPSLAGGPWETQY; v_gene: TRBV2; j_gene: TRBJ2-5; d_gene: TRBD2
CDR3aa: ASSEDNGLETQY; v_gene: TRBV6-1; j_gene: TRBJ2-5; d_gene: -
CDR3aa: ASTRTGGSGEQY; v_gene: TRBV25-1; j_gene: TRBJ2-7; d_gene: TRBD1
CDR3aa: ASRAGTGFYEQY; v_gene: TRBV27; j_gene: TRBJ2-7; d_gene: TRBD1
CDR3aa: ASSYPRGVDYGYT; v_gene: TRBV6-6; j_gene: TRBJ1-2; d_gene: -
CDR3aa: ASSLEAWNTEAF; v_gene: TRBV5-1; j_gene: TRBJ1-1; d_gene: -
CDR3aa: ASSSTGFSYEQY; v_gene: TRBV7-9; j_gene: TRBJ2-7; d_gene: -
CDR3aa: ASSFLTGELF; v_gene: TRBV11-2; j_gene: TRBJ2-2; d_gene: -
CDR3aa: ASSPRINSPLH; v_gene: TRBV7-9; j_gene: TRBJ1-6; d_gene: -
CDR3aa: AWSVRLNIEAF; v_gene: TRBV30; j_gene: TRBJ1-1; d_gene: -
CDR3aa: ASSRGKGMGSPLH; v_gene: TRBV6-5; j_gene: TRBJ1-6; d_gene: -
CDR3aa: ASSHQGSGANVLT; v_gene: TRBV27; j_gene: TRBJ2-6; d_gene: -
CDR3aa: ASSLKPGLAWFRSYEQY; v_gene: TRBV5-8; j_gene: TRBJ2-7; d_gene: TRBD2
CDR3aa: AISERRASTNEKLF; v_gene: TRBV10-3; j_gene: TRBJ1-4; d_gene: -
CDR3aa: ASSSGSRKDTQY; v_gene: TRBV6-5; j_gene: TRBJ2-3; d_gene: TRBD2
CDR3aa: ASSPLPDTWNTEAF; v_gene: TRBV4-1; j_gene: TRBJ1-1; d_gene: -
CDR3aa: ASSLGSIASSYNSPLH; v_gene: TRBV5-4; j_gene: TRBJ1-6; d_gene: -
CDR3aa: APLAGAHEQF; v_gene: TRBV6-5; j_gene: TRBJ2-1; d_gene: TRBD2
CDR3aa: ASRGLRAMYYGYT; v_gene: TRBV6-1; j_gene: TRBJ1-2; d_gene: -
CDR3aa: ASRTNRVMNTEAF; v_gene: TRBV6-5; j_gene: TRBJ1-1; d_gene: -
CDR3aa: ASSLAVSGRDTQY; v_gene: TRBV5-8; j_gene: TRBJ2-3; d_gene: -
CDR3aa: ASRVGPSSYEQY; v_gene: TRBV5-1; j_gene: TRBJ2-7; d_gene: -
CDR3aa: ASSQAHGLAGIGEQF; v_gene: TRBV4-3; j_gene: TRBJ2-1; d_gene: TRBD2
CDR3aa: ASSRDSHSTDTQY; v_gene: TRBV27; j_gene: TRBJ2-3; d_gene: -
CDR3aa: AWAQSTEAF; v_gene: TRBV30; j_gene: TRBJ1-1; d_gene: -